The clone carrying this TCR beta chain came up once. This entry is derived from a study of T cells after posttransplantation cyclophosphamide. Method: immunoSEQ multiplex PCR; TCRdb's copy keeps in-frame clones and lacks some. The repertoire holds more than 15,000 clones, with 85% as singletons. Germline CDR1 reads SGHRS; CDR2 reads YFSETQ. V dropped 4 bases and J dropped 4 bases, with 12 bases sitting between them. The CDR3 is made up of 13 amino acids. Sampled 1 year posttransplant, controls received myeloablative marrow transplants, methotrexate and a calcineurin inhibitor. The receptor was derived from a female patient younger than 35 who received an allogeneic stem cell transplant from an unrelated donor, was CMV-positive, and had acute and chronic GVHD. A subset of T cells may come from the graft donor. The V call is TRBV5-1, the J call TRBJ2-7; D not resolved. The material was PBMCs, obtained after allogeneic stem cell transplant with calcineurin inhibitor and methotrexate. CDR3 protein: CASSLVMSYEQYF. As DNA, the CDR3 is TGCGCCAGCAGCCTGGTTATGTCTTACGAGCAGTACTTC.